This paragraph reports one TCR beta chain. These data are taken from a study of blood T cell repertoires in COVID-19. Study in general: The United States, Italy and Spain supplied acute and convalescent COVID-19 samples.

There are 13 residues in the CDR3. Per the germline V gene, CDR1 is KGHDR and CDR2 is SFDVKD. V trimming: 9 bases; J trimming: 6 bases; junction bases outside the gene matches: 6. Original processing methods: Quantification of nucleated cells was approximated via reference gene primer amplification. The table came from immunoSEQ multiplex PCR; TCRdb's copy has only in-frame clones and leaves some out. V, J and clone size are taken as reported in that table, and D and trimming were inferred from the DNA itself. The repertoire holds roughly 160,000 clones, with about 85% as singletons. The sequence came from a woman older than 75 with COVID-19, enrolled during active disease. Input material: peripheral blood. The chain joins TRBV24-1 to TRBJ2-1; the match to TRBD1 covers 8 bases. CDR3 residues: CATGQGSTNEQFF. CDR3 in DNA: TGTGCCACCGGACAGGGATCAACCAATGAGCAGTTCTTC.